This paragraph covers one TCR beta chain sequence. Unmatched junction bases numbered 11, after V lost 5 bases and J lost 0 bases. Per the germline V gene, CDR1 is SGHRS and CDR2 is YFSETQ. The length of the CDR3 is 17 residues. Sequencing was at survey level. Assay used: immunoSEQ multiplex PCR; TCRdb lists only in-frame clones, some missing. Counted here are fewer than 45,000 clones, about 86% occurring once; the ten biggest clones make up about 3%. These data belong to a study of STAT5B mutations in CD4+ large granular lymphocyte leukemia. This receptor was taken from a human donor in good health. The chain has TRBV5-1 and TRBJ1-1; TRBD1 matches 9 bases. The sequencing input was CD4+ T cells from blood buffy coats. The CDR3 DNA sequence: TGCGCCAGCAGAAAGGGACAGGGAGTTCCTTTGAACACTGAAGCTTTCTTT. It specifies CASRKGQGVPLNTEAFF.